The next 16 T cell receptor beta chains were all read from a single sample in a study of vaccination and CD4 T cells after COVID-19. The assay that was used to sequence DNA from cultured CD4+ T cells was the Oncomine TCR Beta short-read assay. TCRdb redid the calling of the PCR reads with MiXCR, one entry per CDR3 protein. The table records approximately 3,500 distinct CDR3 sequences, 45% to 55% of them present only once. Their target antigens are unknown. Regarding treatment: approximately 9-day PBMC culture with coronavirus spike peptide pools or control peptides (ViraFEST assay). The sequencing sample was made of CD4+ T cells from blood, cultured in vitro. These receptors originate from a human donor who had recovered from COVID-19.

J is TRBJ2-5 and V is TRBV19, with 8 bases fitting TRBD2. The CDR3 has 15 residues. V lost 1 base, J lost 5 bases, and 6 bases stayed unmatched. Germline CDR1 and CDR2: LNHDA and SQIVND (reference sequence). CDR3 region: CASSIGSGGRETQYF. The CDR3 coding sequence is TGTGCCAGTAGTATAGGGAGCGGGGGACGGGAGACCCAGTACTTC.

This clonotype has more than one count but fewer than ten. The rearrangement uses TRBV12-3 or TRBV12-4 and TRBJ1-5; no clear D gene. With 6 bases removed from V and 2 bases from J, the gap between germline ends came to 17 bases. The CDR3 covers 16 residues. The CDR3 DNA is TGTGCCAGCAGCAGCCTACTAGGATACGGCAATCAGCCCCAGCATTTT. It specifies CASSSLLGYGNQPQHF.

This chain links TRBV11-3 with TRBJ2-2; a possible D gene is TRBD1 (6 bases). CDR1 and CDR2 (germline): SGHNT, YENEEA. The V end was cut by 5 bases, the J end by 8 bases, with 18 bases between. The CDR3 spans 15 residues. The CDR3 nucleotides read TGTGCCAGCAGCGGAGGAACGGTCCAGGGGGGGGAGCTGTTTTTT. It encodes CASSGGTVQGGELFF.

With regard to this clonotype: The junction departs from the called germline gene at one end, perhaps through a read error. This chain connects TRBV14 to TRBJ2-2, with 9 bases that match TRBD2. Germline values: CDR1 SGHDN, CDR2 FVKESK. The CDR3 spans 16 residues. The CDR3 loop is CASSQESGGITGELFF. Written as DNA, the CDR3 is TGTGCCAGCAGTCAAGAGAGCGGGGGGATTACCGGGGAGCTGTTTTTT.

The chain carries TRBV7-2 and TRBJ1-2; D is undetermined. Trimming removed 6 bases from V and 4 bases from J, with 6 bases in between. The CDR3 runs 11 residues. Germline CDR1 and CDR2: SGHTA and FQGNSA. The CDR3, as DNA: TGTGCCAGCAGTCAAATCTATGGCTACACCTTC. Translation: CASSQIYGYTF.

By proportion, this clonotype is medium-sized. V is TRBV7-9 and J is TRBJ1-1; tentatively, D is TRBD1 (5 bases). CDR3 length: 15 amino acids. Germline loops: CDR1 SEHNR, CDR2 FQNEAQ (reference sequence). Trimming removed 6 bases at V and 5 bases at J, with 19 bases between. The CDR3 coding sequence is TGTGCCAGCAGAGGAACAGGAGCTGAACAAACTGAAGCTTTCTTT. It codes for CASRGTGAEQTEAFF.

This clonotype was observed a handful of times. The rearrangement joins TRBV20-1 to TRBJ1-2; D may be TRBD1 (5 bases). CDR3 length: 12 residues. CDR1 is DFQATT, CDR2 SNEGSKA, per germline (reference sequence). The germline V and J ends were trimmed by 7 bases and 8 bases, with 17 bases remaining between them. The CDR3 nucleotides are TGCAGTGTTCGCCCTACAGGACGAGGCTACACCTTC. It is translated as CSVRPTGRGYTF.

This clonotype appeared a few times. This chain connects TRBV27 to TRBJ1-6; unclear D gene. This CDR3 region has 13 residues. CDR1 and CDR2 (germline): MNHEY, SMNVEV (reference sequence). V was trimmed by 5 bases and J by 4 bases, leaving 6 bases between them. The CDR3 protein is CASSTDYNSPLHF. In nucleotides, the CDR3 is TGTGCCAGCAGTACGGATTATAATTCACCCCTCCACTTT.

The chain joins TRBV9 to TRBJ1-2, with 9 positions matching TRBD1. The germline V gene encodes CDR1 SGDLS and CDR2 YYNGEE. The CDR3 is 16 residues long. Losses at the gene ends were 4 bases for V and 6 bases for J; bases not matched to a gene: 13. CDR3 sequence (DNA): TGTGCCAGCAGCCTCGGGGGGGACAGGGCGTTGGATGGCTACACCTTC. The encoded protein is CASSLGGDRALDGYTF.

By share, this clonotype counts as large. The gene calls are TRBV5-1 and TRBJ2-5; 7 bases match TRBD2. V lost 3 bases and J lost 4; bases outside the gene matches: 12. Germline-derived CDR1 and CDR2 are SGHRS and YFSETQ. The CDR3 has 16 residues. CDR3: CASSSPVAGAGETQYF. The DNA of the CDR3 is TGCGCCAGCAGCTCCCCTGTGGCGGGAGCCGGAGAGACCCAGTACTTC.

This clonotype is termed large (0.1 to 1%). The J gene is TRBJ2-1, the V gene TRBV18; D not resolved. V was shortened by 3 bases and J by 5 bases, with 8 bases between the two germline ends. Per the germline V gene, CDR1 is KGHSH and CDR2 is LQKENI. This CDR3 region has 13 residues. This CDR3 is CASSPIRDNEQFF. The CDR3, as DNA: TGTGCCAGCTCACCGATCCGGGACAATGAGCAGTTCTTC.

V gene TRBV20-1 combines with J gene TRBJ2-3; TRBD2 is a possible D gene (6 bases). Germline lookup yields CDR1 DFQATT and CDR2 SNEGSKA (reference sequence). The CDR3 has 13 amino acids. V was cut by 0 bases and J by 6 bases, with 10 bases left in between. The CDR3 nucleotides read TGCAGTGCTAGAGATCCGGGAGTGGATACGCAGTATTTT. Translated, it gives CSARDPGVDTQYF.

The chain links TRBV11-2 to TRBJ2-3; TRBD2 matches 7 bases. From germline, CDR1 is SGHAT and CDR2 FQNNGV. V lost 3 bases to trimming and J lost 3 bases; unmatched junction nucleotides: 3. This CDR3 region has 14 residues. The CDR3 DNA is TGTGCCAGCAGCTTTACTAGCGATACAGATACGCAGTATTTT. It codes for CASSFTSDTDTQYF.

This clonotype was detected once. The rearrangement links TRBV7-9 to TRBJ2-5; perhaps TRBD2 as D (5 bases). The CDR3 covers 16 residues. Germline V gene sequence: CDR1 SEHNR, CDR2 FQNEAQ (reference sequence). V was shortened by 1 base and J by 1 base, with 13 bases between the two germline ends. Written as DNA, the CDR3 is TGTGCCAGCAGCTTAGATGGAGGTCTATCCCAAGAGACCCAGTACTTC. Residues: CASSLDGGLSQETQYF. Drawing the rest from reference TRBV7-9 and TRBJ2-5, the complete variable domain is DTGVSQNPRHKITKRGQNVTFRCDPISEHNRLYWYRQTLGQGPEFLTYFQNEAQLEKSRLLSDRFSAERPKGSFSTLEIQRTEQGDSAMYLCASSLDGGLSQETQYFGPGTRLLVL.

The J gene is TRBJ2-3, the V gene TRBV11-2; either TRBD1 or TRBD2 may supply D (5 bases each). Trimming shortened V by 5 bases and J by 0 bases, and 12 bases separated the two germline ends. This CDR3 has 15 residues. The germline gives CDR1 SGHAT, CDR2 FQNNGV. The CDR3 protein is CASSQDGASTDTQYF. CDR3 nucleotides: TGTGCCAGCAGCCAGGACGGGGCTAGCACAGATACGCAGTATTTT.

V and J are TRBV27 and TRBJ2-3; 12 positions agree with TRBD2. V lost 5 bases and J lost 5; bases outside the gene matches: 8. Looked up from germline, CDR1 is MNHEY and CDR2 is SMNVEV (reference sequence). This CDR3 region has 16 residues. The CDR3 sequence is CASSPRTSGMGDTQYF. The DNA of the CDR3 is TGTGCCAGCAGTCCCCGGACTAGCGGGATGGGAGATACGCAGTATTTT.